The present T cell receptor beta chain was sequenced within a study of T-cell reconstitution after alpha-beta-depleted transplantation in children. Unique molecular identifiers were used in preparing the TCRbeta library. TCRdb analysed the PCR reads with MiXCR anew, one entry per CDR3 protein. This repertoire shows 700,000 to 950,000 distinct CDR3 sequences, roughly 15% found once; its top ten account for 5%. CDR3 length: 15 residues. Germline lookup yields CDR1 MNHNS and CDR2 SASEGT. Trimming stripped 1 base from V and 1 base from J, with 10 bases between. This sequence joins TRBV6-1 and TRBJ1-1; D gene ambiguous. The receptor comes from a male patient younger than 18 who had a stem cell transplant for acute lymphoblastic leukemia, so the T cells may come from the graft donor. The input for sequencing was PBMCs, mostly from graft donor cells, taken 360 days after TCRalphabeta/CD19-depleted stem cell transplant. The CDR3 protein is CASSEVPGQNTEAFF. DNA for the CDR3: TGTGCCAGCAGTGAAGTCCCTGGCCAGAACACTGAAGCTTTCTTT.